This T cell receptor (beta chain) was captured by sequencing in a study of blood T cell repertoires in COVID-19. Overall study: Samples taken during acute and convalescent COVID-19 were collected in the United States, Italy and Spain.

CDR1 is SGHRS, CDR2 YFSETQ, per germline. The V end was cut by 5 bases, the J end by 3 bases, with 17 bases between. The CDR3 is 15 residues long. Donors of Cohort 3 who recovered were those that had two negative PCRs, clearance, or symptom resolution. Original data processing: Reference gene primer amplification in the assay estimated nucleated cell counts. The protocol was immunoSEQ multiplex PCR, while the TCRdb copy is restricted to in-frame clones and leaves out a portion. The D gene and trimming were derived from the DNA, and the V and J assignments and clone size from that table. The sample includes 500,000 or so clones, roughly 87% seen only once; the top ten take 0.7%.

The clonotype was recovered from a woman aged 18-29 years who had recovered from COVID-19. The sample taken for sequencing was PBMCs or T cells enriched from blood (not recorded which). The J gene is TRBJ1-1, the V gene TRBV5-1, with a weak D call TRBD1 (5 bases). This chain's CDR3 is CASSLLGGSYTEAFF. The CDR3 nucleotides are TGCGCCAGCAGTCTTTTGGGGGGTTCTTACACTGAAGCTTTCTTT.